This TCR beta chain was retrieved from a study of cytomegalovirus exposure and HLA in healthy donors. Study-wide results and limits: Earlier results showed most TCR beta V segments being productive about 87% or about 30% of the time.

This clone was found once. Its antigen remains unidentified. Mismatch with germline at one junction end may stem from a read error. Use of 60 Vbeta and 13 Jbeta primers characterized the PCR. Clones were sequenced by immunoSEQ multiplex PCR, and TCRdb holds only the in-frame ones, with some missing. The profile shows some 85,000 clones, around 84% of them singletons. Germline V lookup: CDR1 SNHLY, CDR2 FYNNEI. The CDR3 runs 13 residues. The specimen was PBMCs. This clonotype originated in a man younger than 35 in good health and CMV-seronegative. The genes are TRBV2 and TRBJ2-3; 10 bases align to TRBD2. Here the CDR3 DNA reads TGTGCCAGCAGTGGGGCTAGCGGGAGCCCTGCCCATTTT. This translates into CASSGASGSPAHF.